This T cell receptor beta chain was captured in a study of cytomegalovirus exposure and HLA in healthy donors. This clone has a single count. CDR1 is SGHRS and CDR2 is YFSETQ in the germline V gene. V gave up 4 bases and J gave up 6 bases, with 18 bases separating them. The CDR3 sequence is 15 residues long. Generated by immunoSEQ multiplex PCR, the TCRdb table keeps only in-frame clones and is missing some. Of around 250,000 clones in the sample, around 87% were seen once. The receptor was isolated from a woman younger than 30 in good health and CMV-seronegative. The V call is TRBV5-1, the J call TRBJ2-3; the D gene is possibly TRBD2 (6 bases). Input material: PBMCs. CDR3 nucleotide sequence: TGCGCCAGCAGCCGGACGGATGGCCGGGGGGATACGCAGTATTTT. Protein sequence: CASSRTDGRGDTQYF.